The entry that follows covers one TCR beta chain sequence. This clone was seen once. No cognate antigen has been identified for it. Base qualities were left out, and no much larger clone turns up one base away. Library method: the immunoSEQ multiplex PCR assay. For the multiplex PCR, a mixture combining 60 forward primers for TCR Vbeta segments and 13 reverse primers for TCR Jbeta segments was used. A multiplex PCR assay on genomic DNA amplified the CDR3 region of rearranged TCR beta genes. The amplified TCR beta libraries were sequenced on the Illumina HiSeq System as 87-base-pair reads. The authors processed their data as follows. A later analysis tallied around 87 million unique TCR beta chains across the approximately 670 repertoires, and some 12 million of those chains were shared by two or more donors. Raw reads were error-corrected and collapsed into unique sequences with a nearest-neighbor algorithm that merged closely related sequences to remove PCR and sequencing errors. To assign V, D and J gene segments, CDR3 sequences were aligned to IMGT reference sequences. For a sequence to be retained, at least a six-nucleotide match to both a V gene segment and a J gene segment was required. A rearrangement was called productive if the CDR3 had no stop codons and remained in frame with V and J, and every other rearrangement was called non-productive. CDR3 was defined by IMGT convention, running from the second conserved V-encoded cysteine to the conserved J-encoded phenylalanine. Sequences without an unambiguous match to a single V gene segment were excluded from the earlier analysis of over 500 of the donors. In an earlier analysis of a few hundred of the donors, V segments were called functional above 56.7% productive rearrangements and were called segregating when the between-donor standard deviation exceeded 5%. To diagnose cytomegalovirus status from the catalog of TCR beta chain sequences, a statistical classification framework was built. V and J gene assignment, in a later analysis, came from comparing TCR nucleotide sequences with IMGT/GENE-DB human TR gene sequences. In a later analysis, CDR3 sequences and most-parsimonious VDJ recombination scenarios were assigned using the TCRdist pipeline. In a later analysis, each TCR beta chain was defined by its CDR3 amino acid sequence together with its V-gene family, and reads without a unique V-gene family were excluded. As a way to deal with suspected cross-contamination and a sequencing artifact, a later analysis dropped roughly 620 nucleotide sequences that were highly shared and had low generation probability. In a later analysis, a clonal expansion index was calculated for each public chain from normalized within-repertoire ranks of inferred template counts. Generation probabilities in a later analysis came from a VDJ recombination model fitted to out-of-frame rearrangements, and those results were checked against IGoR. A later analysis scored TCR-TCR, TCR-HLA and TCR-CMV co-occurrence with hypergeometric tests, applying a repertoire-size bias correction to TCR pairs. False discovery rates were estimated in a later analysis by permuting HLA or CMV assignments 20 times. A later analysis grouped co-occurring TCRs with DBSCAN, adding TCRdist sequence similarity when clustering within HLA-allele-positive subsets. Repertoires with fewer than 30,000 or more than 120,000 public chains, plus five repertoires with anomalous nucleotide sharing, were excluded from co-occurrence clustering. What TCRdb holds here is the immuneACCESS table cut down to in-frame rearrangements. Part of the clones is not present; checked against another copy, under half of the missing clones reflect an unresolved V gene, and the others are unexplained. D and trimming were read from the DNA, whereas the V and J calls and clone size are those reported in that table. This sample has approximately 110,000 clones in its table, and 77% of those were observed once. The ten largest clones add up to around 4% of the sample.

The cohort comprised around 700 healthy bone marrow donors. Cohort members were all nominally healthy when sampled, although unrecorded immune exposures were likely present. Of the 700 or so cohort members, roughly 290 had a positive CMV serostatus and about 360 had a negative one, while no CMV serostatus was recorded for the donor. Every donor gave a peripheral blood sample, and the peripheral blood mononuclear cells from that sample were used for TCR beta sequencing. Genomic DNA extraction from the blood cell samples was performed with the Qiagen DNeasy Blood Extraction Kit. This sample stems from a study of cytomegalovirus exposure and HLA in healthy donors (TCRdb year 2017). For context, the study as a whole: An earlier analysis of approximately 550 of the donors reported 276 Gb of sequence data and more than 90 million unique TCR beta sequences from 150 million to 200 million T cells. Roughly 300 gigabases of sequencing data and 80 million or so unique TCR sequences were included in an early release covering roughly 700 HLA-typed donors. Of the roughly 400 genotyped donors, 80% to 90% were placed in the genetic ancestry cluster associated with self-reported Caucasian donors. The aim of the study was to test whether cataloging public T cell receptors could identify signatures of past pathogen exposure. The study profiled the T cell repertoires of 500 to 800 subjects by immunosequencing and related them to cytomegalovirus serostatus. Besides the first cohort of 500 to 700 subjects, a separate validation cohort made up of 90 to 150 different subjects was used. The study combined high-throughput TCR immunosequencing, statistical association of individual TCRs with disease status, and machine learning to predict cytomegalovirus infection status. To study patterns of TCR occurrence, a later analysis re-analyzed previously published TCR beta repertoires from several hundred donors and added high-resolution HLA genotyping. In the later analysis, no new phenotypic data were used to find candidate immune exposures; instead, reliance was placed on TCR beta sequences and their occurrence across donors. To decide whether each TCR beta V gene segment behaved as functional or pseudogenic, an earlier analysis of 587 of the donors relied on high-throughput TCR beta sequencing. Donor age, sex, ethnicity and CMV serostatus were compiled alongside the repertoire data. In a later genetic analysis, genome-wide SNP genotypes for about three fifths of the roughly 670 donors were used, and that subset was treated as a discovery cohort. All discovery cohort repertoires had been generated using a single sequencing platform. Class I and class II HLA loci were covered by the typing at four-digit resolution. Typing coverage differed by locus: A, B, C, DRB1 and DQB1 were typed in about 620-630 donors, DQA1 in 522, DPA1 in nearly 610, and DPB1 in around 490. Because of strong linkage in the cohort, five DR-DQ haplotypes were treated as single units for association and clustering. Among almost 400 genotyped donors of the cohort, an average of roughly 240,000 unique TCR beta nucleotide sequences were sequenced per donor, approximately 20% of them non-productive.

From the cysteine up to the phenylalanine, the CDR3 has a length of 14 residues. The read is trimmed to its CDR3 DNA, 42 bases read in frame from base 1. The CDR1 and CDR2 encoded by the germline V gene are MDHEN and SYDVKM. V loses 4 bases at its end and J loses 5 bases; junction bases beyond the gene matches: 7. Here is what the overall study found, with its caveats: A cluster of highly shared sequence variants was judged likely to be a technical artifact of the sequencing pipeline. Because some donors lacked HLA typing at each locus, the association tests relied only on the typed subset. In an earlier analysis of some 640 of the donors, most TCR beta V segments were observed in productive rearrangements about 90% or about 30% of the time, broadly matching IMGT annotations. Strong co-occurrence of HLA alleles, especially DR and DQ, made assigning TCR associations to individual alleles difficult. The earlier analysis of some 540 of the donors excluded approximately 15 rarely observed V segments, including chromosome 9 orphons, because counts were too low. The authors suggested that the approach could potentially be extended to other disease states and immunological phenotypes. The cohort was sequenced for TCR beta chains only, and without alpha or paired-chain data the features that could be detected were limited. In the study, 150 to 200 TCR beta chains were listed as associated with cytomegalovirus. Roughly uniform sequencing depth across donors was assumed in presence/absence analyses, although this assumption may not hold. According to a later analysis, parvovirus B19, influenza, CMV and Epstein-Barr virus appeared linked to several top co-occurrence clusters. A further reported finding was that TCR beta sequences accurately predicted the HLA-A and HLA-B alleles for most subjects in the first cohort. In a later analysis, HLA-associated TCR beta chains showed more clonal expansion and lower generation probabilities than non-associated chains that were equally common. In a later analysis, TCR association rates were found to vary across HLA loci, with the most associated TCRs seen for DRB1 alleles and the fewest for HLA-C alleles. Most TCR sequences were seen in very few donors, while some public TCRs were found in many individuals. Correlated functional status among segregating V segments might reflect linkage disequilibrium, but an unknown experimental factor could not be ruled out. A few of the identified cytomegalovirus-associated TCR beta chains were confirmed in vitro to be specific for cytomegalovirus antigens. The classifier was reported to diagnose cytomegalovirus status with high specificity and sensitivity in both the original and validation cohorts. A later genetic analysis reported fewer N-insertions in productive TCRs among donors in an Asian-associated ancestry cluster than the approximately 670-donor mean. Immune exposure information for the cohort was limited to CMV serostatus. Most CMV-associated TCR beta chains appeared to be HLA-restricted in a later analysis, and the HLA associations seemed to be driven largely by CMV exposure. In a later analysis, some 18,000 TCR beta sequences were associated with specific HLA alleles at a false discovery rate of 0.05. A later genetic analysis associated a missense DCLRE1C variant with V-gene and J-gene trimming of TCR beta chains, and an independent cohort replicated the association. Some IMGT-functional V segments, including TRBV6-2 and TRBV6-3, could not be told apart with the 87-base-pair reads, so those segments were excluded.

Input material: PBMCs. The chain is made from TRBV28 and TRBJ2-7; a stretch of 8 junction bases matches TRBD2. The sequence was obtained from a human donor in good health. The CDR3 in this case is CASSSGTSIDEQYF. The sequence in DNA is TGTGCCAGCAGTTCCGGGACTAGTATCGACGAGCAGTACTTC.